This TCR beta chain was observed in a study of T cell repertoires in cytomegalovirus infection. The CDR3 totals 19 residues. CDR1 is SEHNR, CDR2 FQNEAQ, per germline (reference sequence). J was trimmed by 1 base and V by 5 bases; bases with no gene match: 17. MiXCR, run by TCRdb on the reads, gives a single entry per CDR3 protein. The sample holds more than 20,000 distinct CDR3 sequences, approximately 22% seen once. This clonotype was seen only a few times. The antigen remains undetermined. The rearrangement uses TRBV7-9 and TRBJ1-3, with 7 nucleotides matching TRBD1. Sequenced material: CD8+ T cells from cultured PBMCs, taken from culture after CMV antigen stimulation. This sequence was found in a human donor in good health (CMV status not recorded). Some clones in this sample may be carry-over from other donors' samples. The CDR3, as DNA: TGTGCCAGCAGCCTTACACCAGGGGGAGTTTACATTTCTGGAAACACCATATATTTT. Translating it yields CASSLTPGGVYISGNTIYF.